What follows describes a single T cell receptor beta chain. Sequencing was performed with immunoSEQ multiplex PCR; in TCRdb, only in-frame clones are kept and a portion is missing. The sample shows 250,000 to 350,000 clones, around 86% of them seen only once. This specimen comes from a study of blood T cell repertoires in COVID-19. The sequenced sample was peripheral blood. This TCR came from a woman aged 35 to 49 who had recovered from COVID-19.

CDR3 amino acids: CASSLAVNTEAFF. CDR3 sequence (DNA): TGTGCCAGCAGCTTAGCAGTAAACACTGAAGCTTTCTTT. The chain recombines TRBV11-3 with TRBJ1-1, with D hard to call. Germline V gene lookup returns CDR1 SGHNT and CDR2 YENEEA. The V and J ends lost 1 base and 2 bases respectively, with 5 bases between them. The CDR3 length is 13 residues.